This T cell receptor (beta chain) was sequenced for a study of T cell responses to AZD1222 COVID-19 vaccine. Study-wide points: White British people made up most donors, females outnumbered males, and clonal diversity was possibly underestimated. The span of vaccine-associated CD4 TCRs extended across spike, with dominance at 160-218 and 743-854. Spike-specific TCR breadth and depth both grew after two AZD1222 doses. Reports indicate that nearly half of spike-specific TCRs are directed at unmutated variant regions.

Comment on this clone: Its antigen is currently unknown.

Using immunoSEQ multiplex PCR, the repertoire was profiled, and TCRdb retains in-frame clones only, with some absent. The sample includes 87,000 or so clones, 70% to 90% of them seen just once. CDR3 length: 14 residues. Trimming removed 4 bases at V and 6 bases at J, with 12 bases between. Germline loops: CDR1 MNHEY, CDR2 SMNVEV (reference sequence). This sample comprised peripheral blood, obtained on day 0 of AZD1222 vaccination. This rearrangement joins TRBV27 to TRBJ1-4; D remains ambiguous. This sequence originates from an adult in good health. CDR3 residues: CASSSRLGDEKLFF. CDR3 sequence (DNA): TGTGCCAGCAGTTCCCGGCTTGGGGATGAAAAACTGTTTTTT.